These 11 T cell receptor beta chains came from one sample sequenced in a study of T-cell reconstitution after alpha-beta-depleted transplantation in children. The TCRbeta library was prepared with unique molecular identifiers. A single record per CDR3 protein comes from TCRdb applying MiXCR to the PCR reads. The sample lists 250,000 to 400,000 distinct CDR3 sequences, around 20% occurring once. Sequenced material: PBMCs, mostly from graft donor cells, taken 180 days after TCRalphabeta/CD19-depleted stem cell transplant. All receptors come from a male patient aged 10 to 17 who had a stem cell transplant for acute lymphoblastic leukemia, so the T cells may come from the graft donor.

This clonotype was seen only a few times. V is TRBV5-1 and J is TRBJ2-4, with 8 bases matching TRBD1. CDR1 and CDR2 from the germline V gene are SGHRS and YFSETQ. V was pared by 0 bases and J by 9 bases, with 5 bases of the junction left unmatched. The CDR3 totals 14 residues. The CDR3 here is CASSLATTGGIQYF. The CDR3 DNA reads as TGCGCCAGCAGCTTGGCGACCACAGGGGGCATTCAGTACTTC.

This clonotype was picked up a small number of times. The chain recombines TRBV20-1 with TRBJ2-1; 12 bases fit TRBD2. The CDR3 is made up of 18 amino acids. CDR1 is DFQATT, CDR2 SNEGSKA, per germline (reference sequence). The V segment lost 0 bases and the J segment 4 bases; nucleotides outside the gene matches: 10. The CDR3 protein is CSARDRGALAGGYNEQFF. The CDR3 DNA reads as TGCAGTGCTAGAGATCGGGGGGCTCTAGCGGGAGGGTACAATGAGCAGTTCTTC.

Only a few counts were recorded for this clonotype. The rearrangement links TRBV19 to TRBJ1-5; possibly TRBD1 for D (5 bases). CDR1 LNHDA and CDR2 SQIVND come from the germline V gene (reference sequence). The length of the CDR3 is 15 residues. V gave up 5 bases and J gave up 0 bases, with 11 bases separating them. CDR3 DNA: TGTGCCAGTAGTGTACAGGTCTATAGCAATCAGCCCCAGCATTTT. The encoded protein is CASSVQVYSNQPQHF.

This clonotype was counted only a few times. V and J are TRBV12-5 and TRBJ2-1; TRBD2 matches 9 bases. The trim removed 4 bases at V and 3 bases at J, leaving 1 base unmatched. Germline assignment: CDR1 LGHNT and CDR2 FRNRAP. CDR3 size: 14 residues. CDR3: CASGSSGNYNEQFF. The CDR3 DNA reads as TGTGCTAGTGGTTCTAGCGGGAACTACAATGAGCAGTTCTTC.

The V gene is TRBV5-1, the J gene TRBJ2-5, with D tentatively TRBD2 (5 bases). CDR1 is SGHRS and CDR2 is YFSETQ in the germline V gene. The V end was cut by 0 bases, the J end by 6 bases, with 15 bases between. CDR3 size: 15 residues. CDR3 in amino acids: CASSLDGGPSQTQYF. CDR3 nucleotides: TGCGCCAGCAGCTTGGACGGCGGGCCCTCACAGACCCAGTACTTC.

This clonotype has just a few counts. V gene TRBV10-3 combines with J gene TRBJ2-7; maybe TRBD2 (5 bases). Germline assignment: CDR1 ENHRY and CDR2 SYGVKD. This CDR3 spans 16 amino acids. Trimming cost V 6 bases and J 2 bases, with 20 bases left between them. The CDR3 loop reads CAISTYPGGYPYEQYF. CDR3 DNA: TGTGCCATCAGCACTTACCCCGGAGGATATCCCTACGAGCAGTACTTC.

This rearrangement joins TRBV4-1 to TRBJ2-7; D not certain. V lost 2 bases and J lost 3, with 14 bases in between. The CDR3 extends over 15 amino acids. Looked up from germline, CDR1 is MGHRA and CDR2 is YSYEKL. In DNA, the CDR3 is TGCGCCAGCAGCCAAAGTACCCGTGGGAACTACGAGCAGTACTTC. It translates to CASSQSTRGNYEQYF.

This clonotype was detected once. The V gene is TRBV14, the J gene TRBJ2-5; TRBD1 is a possible D gene (6 bases). Trimming stripped 2 bases from V and 5 bases from J, with 12 bases between. This CDR3 has 14 residues. Germline V gives CDR1 SGHDN, CDR2 FVKESK. This CDR3 reads CASSQTQGWETQYF. In DNA form, the CDR3 reads TGTGCCAGCAGCCAAACACAGGGCTGGGAGACCCAGTACTTC.

The CDR3 spells CASSVAWRYGYNEQFF. The CDR3 nucleotides read TGTGCCAGCAGCGTAGCCTGGCGTTATGGCTACAATGAGCAGTTCTTC. The chain couples TRBV9 to TRBJ2-1; D is unclear. In germline, CDR1 is SGDLS, CDR2 YYNGEE. The ends were cut back, 0 bases at V and 3 bases at J, with 13 bases in the middle. The CDR3 extends over 16 amino acids.

The rearrangement uses TRBV12-5 and TRBJ1-5; D remains unclear. Looked up from germline, CDR1 is LGHNT and CDR2 is FRNRAP. The ends were cut back, 2 bases at V and 1 base at J, with 3 bases in the middle. CDR3 length: 13 residues. The CDR3 is CASGLNSNQPQHF. CDR3 nucleotides: TGTGCTAGTGGTTTGAACAGCAATCAGCCCCAGCATTTT.

The gene calls are TRBV7-3 and TRBJ2-7; 9 bases fit TRBD2. CDR3 size: 15 residues. The germline CDR1 and CDR2 sequences are SGHTA and FQGTGA. The V segment lost 3 bases and the J segment 4 bases; nucleotides outside the gene matches: 7. Here the CDR3 DNA reads TGTGCCAGCAGCTTGACCGGGACTAGCTTATACGAGCAGTACTTC. It codes for CASSLTGTSLYEQYF.